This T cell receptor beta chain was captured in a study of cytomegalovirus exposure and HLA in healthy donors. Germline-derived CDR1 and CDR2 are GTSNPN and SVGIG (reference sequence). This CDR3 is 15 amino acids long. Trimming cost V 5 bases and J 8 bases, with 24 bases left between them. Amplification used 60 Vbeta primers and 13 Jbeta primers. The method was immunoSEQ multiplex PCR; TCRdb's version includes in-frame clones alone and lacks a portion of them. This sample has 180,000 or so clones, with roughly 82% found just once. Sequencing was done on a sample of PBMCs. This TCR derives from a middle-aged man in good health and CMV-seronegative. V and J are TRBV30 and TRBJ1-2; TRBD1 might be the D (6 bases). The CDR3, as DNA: TGTGCCTGGGGACAGCCTAGTCTTAACTATGGCGGCTACACCTTC. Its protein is CAWGQPSLNYGGYTF.